What follows are 7 T cell receptor beta chains derived from one specimen sequenced in a study of response to subunit inactivated influenza vaccine. One entry per CDR3 protein, called by TCRdb with MiXCR from the RT-PCR reads. The data hold 600,000 to 700,000 distinct CDR3 sequences, with roughly 15% observed a single time. The specimen was PBMCs from blood, collected about 14 days before vaccination. The source of these receptors is a man aged 45-65 years who received an inactivated influenza vaccine.

V is TRBV6-1 and J is TRBJ2-7, with TRBD1 matching 9 bases. Unmatched junction bases numbered 8, after V lost 5 bases and J lost 6 bases. CDR1 is MNHNS, CDR2 SASEGT, per germline. The CDR3 contains 14 residues. The CDR3 DNA reads as TGTGCCAGCAGTCCCGGGACAGGGATTAGCGAGCAGTACTTC. Translated, it gives CASSPGTGISEQYF.

This clonotype has only a few counts. J is TRBJ2-1 and V is TRBV18; TRBD2 matches 9 bases. The CDR3 runs 16 residues. In germline, CDR1 is KGHSH, CDR2 LQKENI. V lost 4 bases and J lost 2; bases outside the gene matches: 6. The chain's CDR3 is CASSLAASGAYNEQFF. Here the CDR3 DNA reads TGTGCCAGCTCACTCGCCGCTAGCGGGGCCTACAATGAGCAGTTCTTC.

This clonotype occurred a few times. J is TRBJ2-7 and V is TRBV5-1, with TRBD1 matching over 9 bases. This CDR3 is 15 amino acids long. V dropped 4 bases and J dropped 4; count of bases not matched to a gene: 9. CDR1 is SGHRS, CDR2 YFSETQ, per germline. The CDR3 sequence: CASSPRTGVTYEQYF. The DNA of the CDR3 is TGCGCCAGCAGCCCACGGACAGGGGTGACTTACGAGCAGTACTTC.

This clonotype was seen a handful of times. The V gene is TRBV6-1, the J gene TRBJ2-7; no clear D. V was pared by 8 bases and J by 5 bases, with 10 bases between. The CDR3 runs to 11 residues. Looked up from germline, CDR1 is MNHNS and CDR2 is SASEGT. The CDR3: CASERLNEQYF. The CDR3 nucleotides are TGTGCCAGCGAGAGGTTAAACGAGCAGTACTTC.

This clonotype was counted only a few times. The chain has TRBV5-1 and TRBJ2-2; 7 bases agree with TRBD1. The CDR3 is 17 amino acids. With V trimmed by 1 base and J by 2 bases, 8 bases remained unmatched. CDR1 and CDR2 (germline): SGHRS, YFSETQ. CDR3 bases: TGCGCCAGCAGCTTGTTTCCTGGGACAGACAACACCGGGGAGCTGTTTTTT. Translated, it gives CASSLFPGTDNTGELFF.

This clonotype occurred a few times. The V and J genes are TRBV5-6 and TRBJ2-7; D may match TRBD1 or TRBD2 (5 bases each). This CDR3 comprises 18 residues. Per the germline V gene, CDR1 is SGHDT and CDR2 is YYEEEE. The V and J ends lost 1 base and 2 bases respectively, with 22 bases between them. The CDR3 here is CASSLRVQRGEFPYEQYF. The CDR3 DNA reads as TGTGCCAGCAGCTTGCGGGTCCAGAGGGGTGAGTTTCCCTACGAGCAGTACTTC.

This clonotype was observed a handful of times. The rearrangement links TRBV7-2 to TRBJ2-1; D perhaps matches TRBD2 (7 bases). Per germline, CDR1 SGHTA and CDR2 FQGNSA. Trimming stripped 5 bases from V and 7 bases from J, with 15 bases between. The CDR3 sequence is 14 residues long. Written as DNA, the CDR3 is TGTGCCAGCAGCCCCGGGGGGCCGGGGAATGAGCAGTTCTTC. Residues: CASSPGGPGNEQFF.